The 11 T cell receptor beta chains below were found in one sample sequenced in a study of Graves' ophthalmopathy and Graves' hyperthyroidism. Using RNA transcripts, the TCR beta CDR3 regions were amplified. HTBI primers primed a first-round RT-PCR, and a second-round multiplex PCR followed. MiXCR, applied by TCRdb to the multiplex PCR reads, yields one record per CDR3 protein. The sample carries 560,000 or so distinct CDR3 sequences, approximately 37% recorded once. Sequenced material: peripheral blood or thyroid tissue (not recorded which). All receptors derive from an adult man with Graves' hyperthyroidism.

This clonotype appeared many times. The rearrangement links TRBV15 to TRBJ1-3; 7 bases fit TRBD1. CDR1 and CDR2 from the germline V gene are LNHNV and YYDKDF (reference sequence). With 1 base clipped from V and 0 bases from J, the junction kept 6 bases outside the gene matches. The CDR3 runs to 17 residues. As DNA, the CDR3 is TGTGCCACCAGCAGAGTGCTCGGGACAGCCTCTGGAAACACCATATATTTT. Translated: CATSRVLGTASGNTIYF. The variable domain in full, completed from reference TRBV15 and TRBJ1-3, reads DAMVIQNPRYQVTQFGKPVTLSCSQTLNHNVMYWYQQKSSQAPKLLFHYYDKDFNNEADTPDNFQSRRPNTSFCFLDIRSPGLGDTAMYLCATSRVLGTASGNTIYFGEGSWLTVV.

The chain is built from TRBV27 and TRBJ1-5; 8 positions agree with TRBD1. CDR1 and CDR2 (germline): MNHEY, SMNVEV (reference sequence). Trimming cost V 7 bases and J 2 bases; bases outside gene matches: 10. The CDR3 is 16 amino acids. Here the CDR3 DNA reads TGTGCCAGCACCCCTTTGACAGGGGTGGGCAATCAGCCCCAGCATTTT. Its protein product is CASTPLTGVGNQPQHF.

The rearrangement joins TRBV28 to TRBJ1-4; maybe TRBD1 (6 bases). V lost 11 bases to trimming and J lost 4 bases, with 11 bases between them. Looked up from germline, CDR1 is MDHEN and CDR2 is SYDVKM. This CDR3 comprises 12 residues. CDR3 protein: CAGGGGNEKLFF. In DNA, the CDR3 is TGTGCCGGTGGGGGCGGTAATGAAAAACTGTTTTTT.

The count of this clonotype is one. A much larger clonotype is one base distant, so this may be a read error. The chain is built from TRBV14 and TRBJ1-1; D gene unclear. The germline V gene has CDR1 SGHDN and CDR2 FVKESK. The CDR3 contains 14 residues. The CDR3 bases are TGTGCCAGCAGCCTGGGTTCTCATAACACTGAAACTTTCTTT. This encodes CASSLGSHNTETFF.

The chain combines TRBV29-1 with TRBJ2-3, with 9 bases identical to TRBD1. The CDR3 has 16 amino acids. Germline V gives CDR1 SQVTM, CDR2 ANQGSEA. V shed 4 bases, J shed 0 bases, and the junction held 8 bases outside the gene matches. For the CDR3, the DNA is TGCAGCGTTGGGCGCCAGACAGGGGGGAGCACAGATACGCAGTATTTT. Its protein product is CSVGRQTGGSTDTQYF.

This clonotype was detected only once. At one end, the junction sequence differs from germline, possibly due to a read error. The chain combines TRBV9 with TRBJ1-5; the D gene is possibly TRBD1 (6 bases). Germline V gene sequence: CDR1 SGDLS, CDR2 YYNGEE. There are 14 residues in the CDR3. CDR3 protein: CATSSGASNQPQHF. The CDR3, as DNA: TGTGCCACCAGCTCAGGGGCAAGCAATCAGCCCCAGCATTTT.

This chain connects TRBV28 to TRBJ1-2, with a weak D call TRBD1 (6 bases). The germline gives CDR1 MDHEN, CDR2 SYDVKM. The CDR3 has 12 amino acids. Trimming shortened V by 8 bases and J by 6 bases, and 13 bases separated the two germline ends. Here the CDR3 DNA reads TGTGCCAGCGAGATGGACAGCCATGGCTACACCTTC. Amino acid sequence: CASEMDSHGYTF.

The chain uses TRBV7-8 and TRBJ1-5; D is ambiguous. Trimming stripped 1 base from V and 11 bases from J, with 24 bases between. CDR3 length: 17 residues. CDR1 SGHVS and CDR2 FQNEAQ come from the germline V gene. In DNA form, the CDR3 reads TGTGCCAGCAGCTTAGTGGAAAGGGCTAGCGCAAAAGAGACCCAGCATTTT. Translating it yields CASSLVERASAKETQHF.

This clonotype showed up just a few times. The CDR3 reads CASSFLSPANSPLHF. In nucleotides, the CDR3 is TGTGCCAGCAGTTTCCTCTCCCCCGCGAATTCACCCCTCCACTTT. The genes are TRBV12-3 or TRBV12-4 and TRBJ1-6; D unresolved. The CDR3 consists of 15 residues. V was pared by 3 bases and J by 7 bases, with 13 bases between.

This chain uses TRBV10-3 with TRBJ2-1; 13 positions agree with TRBD2. The CDR3 runs to 16 residues. CDR1 ENHRY and CDR2 SYGVKD come from the germline V gene. After removal of 6 bases from V and 7 bases from J, the junction contained 9 bases not matched to a gene. The CDR3, as DNA: TGTGCCATCAGGGAAGGACTAGCGGGAGTGGGTAATGAGCAGTTCTTC. Protein: CAIREGLAGVGNEQFF.

This clonotype was found many times. The V and J genes are TRBV6-2 or TRBV6-3 and TRBJ2-7, with D hard to call. This CDR3 has 13 amino acids. Germline V gene data show CDR1 as MNHEY and CDR2 as SVGEGT. With 6 bases removed from V and 3 bases from J, the gap between germline ends came to 12 bases. Written as DNA, the CDR3 is TGTGCCAGCAGACGGACGGAGCTCTACGAGCAGTACTTC. It codes for CASRRTELYEQYF.